Below are 30 T cell receptor beta chains sequenced from a single sample in a study of graft-versus-host responses after intestinal transplantation. Their antigens are not known. Data came from immunoSEQ multiplex PCR; TCRdb stores just in-frame clones and leaves some out. The sample lists fewer than 85,000 clones, more than 80% seen once, with roughly 2.5% in the top ten. This sample comprised unstimulated CD8+ T cells sorted from spleen or lymph node cells, obtained before intestinal transplant. These receptors originate from a human donor who received an intestinal transplant.

This chain connects TRBV7-9 to TRBJ2-7; D is uncertain. V lost 1 base to trimming and J lost 5 bases, with 18 bases between them. The CDR3 is 16 amino acids. Germline CDR1 is SEHNR and CDR2 is FQNEAQ (reference sequence). This CDR3 reads CASSLVPRGPPNEQYF. CDR3 coding DNA: TGTGCCAGCAGCTTAGTACCCCGTGGGCCTCCGAACGAGCAGTACTTC.

In its sample, this clone was seen a few times. The CDR3 is CASSESAAEAFF. The CDR3 DNA sequence: TGCGCCAGCAGTGAGTCGGCGGCTGAAGCTTTCTTT. The chain recombines TRBV10-2 with TRBJ1-1, with unresolved D. The CDR3 is 12 amino acids. Germline CDR1 is WSHSY and CDR2 is SAAADI. Trimming took 0 bases from V and 6 from J, leaving 5 bases between them.

The chain carries TRBV2 and TRBJ1-4, with unresolved D. This CDR3 comprises 14 residues. Germline values: CDR1 SNHLY, CDR2 FYNNEI. The V and J ends lost 1 base and 3 bases respectively, with 6 bases between them. The CDR3 DNA sequence: TGTGCCAGCAGTGAAGAGTCAGCTAATGAAAAACTGTTTTTT. Translating it yields CASSEESANEKLFF.

This clone was seen once. The V call is TRBV6-1, the J call TRBJ1-2; D gene unclear. The CDR3 contains 11 residues. Germline V gene sequence: CDR1 MNHNS, CDR2 SASEGT. Trimming removed 6 bases at V and 4 bases at J, with 6 bases between. CDR3 sequence reads: CASRGAYGYTF. Here the CDR3 DNA reads TGTGCCAGCAGGGGCGCCTATGGCTACACCTTC.

This chain links TRBV20-1 with TRBJ2-7, with no clear D. V dropped 6 bases and J dropped 2 bases, with 8 bases sitting between them. Germline loops: CDR1 DFQATT, CDR2 SNEGSKA (reference sequence). The CDR3 is 11 residues long. DNA of the CDR3: TGCAGTGCGCCGGTCCCCTACGAGCAGTACTTC. Its protein product is CSAPVPYEQYF.

CDR3 amino acids: CASSVGRDPGELFF. The CDR3 DNA is TGTGCCAGCAGCGTAGGGCGGGATCCGGGGGAGCTGTTTTTT. The gene calls are TRBV9 and TRBJ2-2; D is perhaps TRBD2 (6 bases). The germline CDR1 and CDR2 sequences are SGDLS and YYNGEE. CDR3 length: 14 residues. The ends were cut back, 0 bases at V and 8 bases at J, with 11 bases in the middle.

This clone occurred a few times. In the same sample, other DNA sequences code for this CDR3. The rearrangement joins TRBV5-4 to TRBJ2-7; D gene unclear. V was trimmed by 0 bases and J by 1 base, leaving 8 bases between them. The CDR3 contains 14 residues. The germline V gene encodes CDR1 SGHNT and CDR2 YYREEE (reference sequence). The CDR3 region is CASSLAGGSYEQYF. As DNA, the CDR3 is TGTGCCAGCAGCTTGGCCGGTGGTTCCTACGAGCAGTACTTC.

This chain joins TRBV28 and TRBJ2-7; 7 nucleotides match TRBD2. The CDR3 consists of 15 residues. Germline lookup yields CDR1 MDHEN and CDR2 SYDVKM. Trimming removed 5 bases from V and 3 bases from J; junction bases left unmatched: 10. In nucleotides, the CDR3 is TGTGCCAGCAGTCAGGACGGGGGGATCGTCTACGAGCAGTACTTC. This encodes CASSQDGGIVYEQYF.

The chain is built from TRBV28 and TRBJ2-7; D is unresolved. The CDR3 is made up of 15 amino acids. Per germline, CDR1 MDHEN and CDR2 SYDVKM. Trimming stripped 3 bases from V and 2 bases from J, with 14 bases between. The CDR3: CASSFESVPTYEQYF. In DNA, the CDR3 is TGTGCCAGCAGTTTTGAGAGTGTCCCTACCTACGAGCAGTACTTC.

This chain connects TRBV7-6 to TRBJ2-1; 7 nucleotides align to TRBD2. The CDR3 sequence is 16 residues long. The V gene end was trimmed by 0 bases and the J gene end by 4 bases; junction bases not matched to a gene: 6. Germline V lookup: CDR1 SGHVS, CDR2 FNYEAQ. The CDR3 reads CASSLATGGRYNEQFF. In nucleotides, the CDR3 is TGTGCCAGCAGCTTAGCAACGGGAGGACGTTACAATGAGCAGTTCTTC.

The chain employs TRBV27 and TRBJ2-7; 10 positions match TRBD1. CDR3 size: 14 residues. J was trimmed by 5 bases and V by 6 bases; bases with no gene match: 7. The germline CDR1 and CDR2 sequences are MNHEY and SMNVEV (reference sequence). Here the CDR3 DNA reads TGTGCCAGCAGGACAGGGGGCGACGTGAACGAGCAGTACTTC. Residues: CASRTGGDVNEQYF.

The V call is TRBV4-1, the J call TRBJ2-1; D gene ambiguous. The CDR3 consists of 13 residues. Germline V gives CDR1 MGHRA, CDR2 YSYEKL. Trimming stripped 0 bases from V and 5 bases from J, with 5 bases between. CDR3 nucleotide sequence: TGCGCCAGCAGCCAAGAGAGCCACAATGAGCAGTTCTTC. This translates into CASSQESHNEQFF.

This clone has more than one count but fewer than ten. This chain connects TRBV5-1 to TRBJ1-2; 9 positions agree with TRBD1. The CDR3 loop spans 18 amino acids. V shed 0 bases and J 3 bases; nucleotides not matched to a gene: 12. Germline-derived CDR1 and CDR2 are SGHRS and YFSETQ. The CDR3 DNA sequence: TGCGCCAGCAGCTTGGCGTCGGAGACAGGGGGGCCCTACTATGGCTACACCTTC. Translation gives CASSLASETGGPYYGYTF.

The chain joins TRBV6-1 to TRBJ1-2; D gene unclear. CDR1 MNHNS and CDR2 SASEGT come from the germline V gene. V gave up 6 bases and J gave up 6 bases, with 11 bases separating them. The CDR3 sequence is 12 residues long. The CDR3 region is CASRVQCNGYTF. Here the CDR3 DNA reads TGTGCCAGCAGGGTACAATGCAATGGCTACACCTTC.

The J gene is TRBJ2-5, the V gene TRBV28, with D tentatively TRBD1 (6 bases). The germline V and J ends were trimmed by 2 bases and 3 bases, with 10 bases remaining between them. Germline V gives CDR1 MDHEN, CDR2 SYDVKM. The CDR3 runs to 14 residues. The CDR3, as DNA: TGTGCCAGCAGTTTAATCCGGACAGAAGAGACCCAGTACTTC. Encoded protein: CASSLIRTEETQYF. Based on the CDR3 plus reference TRBV28 and TRBJ2-5, the full variable domain is DVKVTQSSRYLVKRTGEKVFLECVQDMDHENMFWYRQDPGLGLRLIYFSYDVKMKEKGDIPEGYSVSREKKERFSLILESASTNQTSMYLCASSLIRTEETQYFGPGTRLLVL.

The count of this clone is one. The genes are TRBV27 and TRBJ2-5, with D possibly being TRBD2 (6 bases). V lost 6 bases, J lost 5 bases, and 19 bases lay in between. The CDR3 loop spans 15 amino acids. Germline V lookup: CDR1 MNHEY, CDR2 SMNVEV (reference sequence). The CDR3 bases are TGTGCCAGCAGCCATGGACCGCCCCGGGAGGAGACCCAGTACTTC. This gives the protein CASSHGPPREETQYF.

The chain combines TRBV4-1 with TRBJ2-6; possibly TRBD2 for D (5 bases). CDR1 and CDR2 (germline): MGHRA, YSYEKL. This CDR3 has 20 residues. V was cut by 1 base and J by 2 bases, with 21 bases left in between. CDR3 coding DNA: TGCGCCAGCAGCCAAGTTCTAATCCCCTCGGAGAGGGCTGGGGCCAACGTCCTGACTTTC. This encodes CASSQVLIPSERAGANVLTF.

The chain combines TRBV5-1 with TRBJ2-5; 11 bases map to TRBD2. The trim removed 5 bases at V and 4 bases at J, leaving 10 bases unmatched. Germline CDR1 is SGHRS and CDR2 is YFSETQ. There are 16 residues in the CDR3. CDR3 loop: CASSDILAGGGETQYF. DNA of the CDR3: TGCGCCAGCAGTGATATCCTAGCGGGAGGAGGAGAGACCCAGTACTTC.

The rearrangement joins TRBV15 to TRBJ2-1; 8 bases are shared with TRBD2. This CDR3 spans 16 amino acids. Trimming at V came to 5 bases and at J to 3 bases, leaving 9 bases not matched to a gene. Germline assignment: CDR1 LNHNV and CDR2 YYDKDF (reference sequence). This CDR3 is CATSRRAAGVYNEQFF. Here the CDR3 DNA reads TGTGCCACCAGCCGTCGCGCAGCGGGGGTCTACAATGAGCAGTTCTTC.

The chain employs TRBV10-3 and TRBJ2-2; D gene unclear. The CDR3 loop spans 14 amino acids. V was cut by 4 bases and J by 4 bases, with 10 bases left in between. The germline CDR1 and CDR2 sequences are ENHRY and SYGVKD. CDR3 loop: CAISALYFTGELFF. The CDR3 DNA reads TGTGCCATCAGTGCCCTTTATTTCACCGGGGAGCTGTTTTTT.

V usage is TRBV28 and J usage is TRBJ1-5; D remains ambiguous. Germline V CDR1 and CDR2: MDHEN, SYDVKM. This CDR3 is built from 16 residues. The CDR3 reads CVSGVSSRSYYQPQHF. CDR3 DNA sequence: TGTGTGAGCGGCGTATCGAGCAGGAGTTATTATCAGCCCCAGCATTTT.

The chain links TRBV11-3 to TRBJ1-4; no clear D. Trimming shortened V by 10 bases and J by 6 bases, and 9 bases separated the two germline ends. The CDR3 contains 11 residues. The V gene's germline CDR1 is SGHNT and CDR2 YENEEA. The CDR3 DNA follows: TGTGCCACTCGACAAGATGAAAAACTGTTTTTT. Protein sequence: CATRQDEKLFF. The full variable domain, in which reference TRBV11-3 and TRBJ1-4 provide the parts outside the CDR3, is EAGVVQSPRYKIIEKKQPVAFWCNPISGHNTLYWYLQNLGQGPELLIRYENEEAVDDSQLPKDRFSAERLKGVDSTLKIQPAELGDSAVYLCATRQDEKLFFGSGTQLSVL.

This chain uses TRBV15 with TRBJ1-5; 8 nucleotides match TRBD1. The junction had 6 bases not matched to a gene; V was cut back by 8 bases and J by 3 bases. Germline lookup yields CDR1 LNHNV and CDR2 YYDKDF (reference sequence). The CDR3 spans 14 residues. CDR3 in amino acids: CATSEDRDNQPQHF. In DNA, the CDR3 is TGTGCCACCTCGGAGGACAGGGACAATCAGCCCCAGCATTTT.

CDR3 sequence reads: CASSPSSGASYEQYF. Here the CDR3 DNA reads TGTGCCAGCAGTCCCTCAAGCGGGGCTTCTTACGAGCAGTACTTC. J is TRBJ2-7 and V is TRBV2; TRBD2 matches 7 bases. Germline loops: CDR1 SNHLY, CDR2 FYNNEI. V dropped 5 bases and J dropped 4; count of bases not matched to a gene: 11. The CDR3 runs 15 residues.

V usage is TRBV4-1 and J usage is TRBJ1-2; D call uncertain. Germline V gene sequence: CDR1 MGHRA, CDR2 YSYEKL. V gave up 1 base and J gave up 5 bases, with 17 bases separating them. CDR3 length: 16 residues. The CDR3 DNA reads as TGCGCCAGCAGCCAAGTGGAGGAGACGGCGCCTTATGGCTACACCTTC. Translating it yields CASSQVEETAPYGYTF.

This chain joins TRBV28 and TRBJ2-3, with a possible D match to TRBD2 (5 bases). The CDR3 is 14 residues long. V shed 7 bases and J shed 2 bases, with 13 bases lying between them. Per germline, CDR1 MDHEN and CDR2 SYDVKM. CDR3 sequence (DNA): TGTGCCAGCACCTTGGACTCTCTCACAGATACGCAGTATTTT. Its translation: CASTLDSLTDTQYF.

The chain uses TRBV28 and TRBJ2-1, with TRBD2 identical over 13 bases. Germline CDR1 is MDHEN and CDR2 is SYDVKM. The CDR3 has 18 residues. The trim removed 1 base at V and 12 bases at J, leaving 15 bases unmatched. The CDR3 coding sequence is TGTGCCAGCAGTTTATTGCATGGACTAGCGGGAGTAATCAGGGTGCAGTTCTTC. It yields the protein CASSLLHGLAGVIRVQFF.

The rearrangement joins TRBV7-9 to TRBJ2-7; TRBD2 agrees at 7 bases. CDR3 length equals 16 residues. V shed 1 base and J 0 bases; nucleotides not matched to a gene: 6. The germline CDR1 and CDR2 sequences are SEHNR and FQNEAQ (reference sequence). Here the CDR3 reads CASSLGGGPDSYEQYF. CDR3 coding DNA: TGTGCCAGCAGCTTAGGCGGGGGTCCTGACTCCTACGAGCAGTACTTC.

The V call is TRBV28, the J call TRBJ1-1, with a weak D call TRBD1 (6 bases). CDR1 is MDHEN and CDR2 is SYDVKM in the germline V gene. The CDR3 is made up of 14 amino acids. Trimming shortened V by 6 bases and J by 3 bases, and 14 bases separated the two germline ends. The CDR3 loop is CASSHRGGYTEAFF. The CDR3 DNA sequence: TGTGCCAGCAGCCATAGGGGGGGGTACACTGAAGCTTTCTTT.

This clone has just a few counts. This chain connects TRBV7-4 to TRBJ2-2; 7 nucleotides line up with TRBD2. Germline assignment: CDR1 SGHVT and CDR2 SQSDAQ. This CDR3 is built from 16 residues. The ends lost 4 bases at V and 1 base at J; junction bases unmatched: 6. DNA for the CDR3: TGTGCCAGCAGCTACATCGAGCGGGAGAACACCGGGGAGCTGTTTTTT. Translation gives CASSYIERENTGELFF.